This T cell receptor beta chain originates from a study of T-cell reconstitution after alpha-beta-depleted transplantation in children. Findings and caveats of the study: Counts and diversity of T cells one year after transplant came mostly from newly produced T cells. The study reportedly traced alpha-beta T cells about two months after transplant to several hundred expanded graft clones.

Library preparation (for TCRbeta) was performed with unique molecular identifiers. TCRdb re-derived calls from the PCR reads in MiXCR, one entry per CDR3 protein. Here the sample spans roughly 420,000 distinct CDR3 sequences, 16% being singletons. This clonotype was counted between two and nine times. What it binds is not known. The TCR sequence derives from a boy younger than two who had a stem cell transplant for Wiskott-Aldrich syndrome, so the T cells may come from the graft donor. The source was PBMCs, mostly from graft donor cells, collected 360 days after TCRalphabeta/CD19-depleted stem cell transplant.

The CDR3: CAIVSSSYEQYF. The CDR3, as DNA: TGTGCCATCGTGTCTAGCTCCTACGAGCAGTACTTC. This chain links TRBV10-3 with TRBJ2-7; D gene ambiguous. CDR3 size: 12 residues. Per germline, CDR1 ENHRY and CDR2 SYGVKD. V lost 8 bases and J 0 bases, leaving 8 bases between the germline ends.